These 14 T cell receptor beta chains originate from one sample sequenced in a study of control samples from healthy donors and cancer patients. Here immunoSEQ multiplex PCR was the method, and the copy in TCRdb shows in-frame clones only, minus some. The repertoire includes around 120,000 clones, 88% of them detected once, and 2.3% sits in the top ten. The sequencing input was blood. The receptors come from a woman aged 70-85 years in good health.

CDR3 nucleotides: TGTGCCAGCAGAGACAGGGCACGGGACACTGAAGCTTTCTTT. The encoded protein is CASRDRARDTEAFF. The chain carries TRBV2 and TRBJ1-1, with 7 bases aligning to TRBD1. The CDR3 is 14 residues long. Germline loops: CDR1 SNHLY, CDR2 FYNNEI. Trimming at V came to 6 bases and at J to 3 bases, leaving 7 bases not matched to a gene.

This rearrangement joins TRBV2 to TRBJ2-5, with D perhaps TRBD2 (5 bases). V lost 5 bases and J 4 bases, leaving 14 bases between the germline ends. This CDR3 region has 14 residues. Per germline, CDR1 SNHLY and CDR2 FYNNEI. The CDR3 DNA is TGTGCCAGCAGTTTCAGAGGGATGCGAGAGACCCAGTACTTC. Its protein product is CASSFRGMRETQYF.

The chain uses TRBV6-5 and TRBJ1-5, with D possibly matching TRBD1 (6 bases). The germline V gene has CDR1 MNHEY and CDR2 SVGAGI. Trimming took off 8 bases at V and 6 bases at J, with 14 bases between the two ends. The CDR3 consists of 13 residues. This chain's CDR3 is CASGQQGRQPQHF. The CDR3 nucleotides are TGTGCCAGCGGACAACAGGGACGTCAGCCCCAGCATTTT.

The chain links TRBV11-1 to TRBJ2-5, with 11 bases matching TRBD1. The CDR3 loop spans 14 amino acids. V was pared by 8 bases and J by 5 bases, with 7 bases of the junction left unmatched. The germline gives CDR1 SGHAT, CDR2 FQDESV (reference sequence). CDR3 sequence: CASLGQGAGETQYF. The DNA of the CDR3 is TGTGCCAGCCTAGGACAGGGGGCCGGGGAGACCCAGTACTTC.

This sequence joins TRBV5-1 and TRBJ1-1; D not resolved. The V and J ends lost 1 base and 1 base respectively, with 11 bases between them. Germline values: CDR1 SGHRS, CDR2 YFSETQ. The CDR3 has 15 amino acids. The DNA of the CDR3 is TGCGCCAGCAGCTTGAGCTGGGGAGGGAACACTGAAGCTTTCTTT. Its translation: CASSLSWGGNTEAFF.

For the CDR3, the DNA is TGCAGCGTTCGGACTAGCGGGGGCCCTCCCCACACAGATACGCAGTATTTT. Translation gives CSVRTSGGPPHTDTQYF. This chain connects TRBV29-1 to TRBJ2-3, with TRBD2 identical over 13 bases. CDR3 length: 17 residues. From germline, CDR1 is SQVTM and CDR2 ANQGSEA. V lost 5 bases, J lost 2 bases, and 10 bases stayed unmatched.

J is TRBJ2-3 and V is TRBV5-1, with TRBD2 matching over 9 bases. CDR3 length equals 17 residues. CDR1 SGHRS and CDR2 YFSETQ come from the germline V gene. V lost 0 bases and J lost 2; bases outside the gene matches: 7. The CDR3 nucleotides read TGCGCCAGCAGCTTGGGATCTCTAGCGGGGACCACAGATACGCAGTATTTT. Translated: CASSLGSLAGTTDTQYF.

This clone occurred once. V and J are TRBV4-3 and TRBJ1-1; 9 nucleotides agree with TRBD1. The CDR3 loop spans 16 amino acids. Unmatched junction bases numbered 7, after V lost 4 bases and J lost 1 base. In germline, CDR1 is LGHNA, CDR2 YSLEER. DNA of the CDR3: TGCGCCAGCAGCCGAGAGGGACAGGGCCCGAACACTGAAGCTTTCTTT. Its protein product is CASSREGQGPNTEAFF.

The rearrangement joins TRBV5-1 to TRBJ2-1; 11 bases are a match to TRBD1. CDR1 SGHRS and CDR2 YFSETQ come from the germline V gene. Trimming took 4 bases from V and 5 from J; bases not matched to a gene: 5. The CDR3 extends over 15 amino acids. The CDR3 region is CASSPGDRGNNEQFF. The DNA of the CDR3 is TGCGCCAGCAGCCCGGGGGACAGGGGGAACAATGAGCAGTTCTTC. Based on the CDR3 plus reference TRBV5-1 and TRBJ2-1, the full variable domain is KAGVTQTPRYLIKTRGQQVTLSCSPISGHRSVSWYQQTPGQGLQFLFEYFSETQRNKGNFPGRFSGRQFSNSRSEMNVSTLELGDSALYLCASSPGDRGNNEQFFGPGTRLTVL.

The V and J genes are TRBV5-6 and TRBJ1-5; 7 bases align to TRBD1. Trimming cost V 3 bases and J 6 bases; bases outside gene matches: 9. The CDR3 is 15 residues long. The V gene's germline CDR1 is SGHDT and CDR2 YYEEEE. The CDR3 nucleotides are TGTGCCAGCAGCTACTATCAGGGGGGGAGTCAGCCCCAGCATTTT. Protein sequence: CASSYYQGGSQPQHF.

The V call is TRBV6-5, the J call TRBJ2-1; TRBD2 matches 14 bases. The V segment lost 10 bases and the J segment 9 bases; nucleotides outside the gene matches: 11. From germline, CDR1 is MNHEY and CDR2 SVGAGI. The CDR3 contains 15 residues. The CDR3 here is CATHPTSGGAGEQFF. DNA of the CDR3: TGTGCCACCCATCCGACTAGCGGGGGGGCCGGTGAGCAGTTCTTC.

The chain combines TRBV6-5 with TRBJ1-2, with 10 bases aligning to TRBD1. This CDR3 is built from 15 residues. Trimming at V came to 2 bases and at J to 6 bases, leaving 6 bases not matched to a gene. Germline CDR1 and CDR2: MNHEY and SVGAGI. CDR3 in DNA: TGTGCCAGCAGTTACAATGCTGGGACAGGGGATGGCTACACCTTC. Translation: CASSYNAGTGDGYTF.

The chain employs TRBV7-9 and TRBJ1-3; D uncertain. Germline V gene data show CDR1 as SEHNR and CDR2 as FQNEAQ (reference sequence). The CDR3 runs to 14 residues. V dropped 2 bases and J dropped 0 bases, with 5 bases sitting between them. The CDR3 bases are TGTGCCAGCAGCTTACTCAGCTCTGGAAACACCATATATTTT. Translated, it gives CASSLLSSGNTIYF.

The J gene is TRBJ1-6, the V gene TRBV19; possible D gene TRBD1, 5 bases. Germline-derived CDR1 and CDR2 are LNHDA and SQIVND (reference sequence). Trimming stripped 7 bases from V and 11 bases from J, with 24 bases between. This CDR3 region has 16 residues. The CDR3 is CASTSWARGGGAPLHF. Written as DNA, the CDR3 is TGTGCCAGTACCTCCTGGGCAAGGGGTGGAGGGGCACCCCTCCACTTT. The complete variable domain, with remaining parts taken from reference TRBV19 and TRBJ1-6, reads DGGITQSPKYLFRKEGQNVTLSCEQNLNHDAMYWYRQDPGQGLRLIYYSQIVNDFQKGDIAEGYSVSREKKESFPLTVTSAQKNPTAFYLCASTSWARGGGAPLHFGNGTRLTVT.